A single T cell receptor beta chain is shown here with its context. Its target is not known. The study enrolled healthy HIV-negative adults without recent acute infections or vaccinations as donors. Nashville, Tennessee was home to all donors, each a Caucasian adult. This sample was included in a study of shared clonotypes between healthy human individuals. Study conclusions and caveats: Shared clonotypes: roughly 5% naive CD4, under 4% naive CD8, 2.3% memory CD4, approximately 0.37% memory CD8. Only a few donors were included, so the genetic and exposure-history diversity represented was limited.

The ends were cut back, 6 bases at V and 4 bases at J, with 18 bases in the middle. This CDR3 is 15 amino acids long. The germline gives CDR1 MDHEN, CDR2 SYDVKM. Assay used: immunoSEQ multiplex PCR; TCRdb lists only in-frame clones, some missing. Of over 2 million clones listed, around 92% are singletons. V gene TRBV28 combines with J gene TRBJ1-1; no reliable D call. Sequences were obtained from naive CD4+ T cells from PBMCs. Subset specified: CD45RA+ positively selected. The origin of this receptor is a man between 18 and 35 years old in good health. Some clones in this sample may be carry-over from other donors' samples. This CDR3 reads CASSPGGSSVTEAFF. The DNA of the CDR3 is TGTGCCAGCAGCCCTGGAGGATCATCAGTCACTGAAGCTTTCTTT. Variable domain in full (rest from reference TRBV28 and TRBJ1-1): DVKVTQSSRYLVKRTGEKVFLECVQDMDHENMFWYRQDPGLGLRLIYFSYDVKMKEKGDIPEGYSVSREKKERFSLILESASTNQTSMYLCASSPGGSSVTEAFFGQGTRLTVV.